This TCR delta chain was captured by sequencing in a study of gamma-delta T cells after stem cell transplantation. This clone turned up a few times. This DNA's translation and the protein TCRdb lists, from a much larger clone, do not match at residue 4, likely due to a read error; the protein shown is translated from the DNA. CDR1 and CDR2 (germline): GEAIGNYY, EKD. With 6 bases clipped from V and 8 bases from J, the junction kept 13 bases outside the gene matches. The CDR3 has 14 amino acids. TCRdb reanalyzed the RT-PCR reads using CATT. Of over a thousand delta-chain clones listed, 2% to 3% are singletons.

The sample taken for sequencing was gamma-delta T cells. The sequence was collected from a human donor. It is not recorded whose cells these are; they may come from a transplant donor. The chain combines TRDV2 with TRDJ1; TRDD3 agrees at 8 bases. CDR3 in amino acids: CACNPLRGDKKLIF. The CDR3 bases are TGTGCCTGTAACCCGTTACGGGGGGATAAAAAACTCATCTTT.